What follows describes a single TCR beta chain. The antigen it recognizes is unknown. The sample holds no much larger clone one base away, and base qualities are not on file. To demonstrate the VDJtools post-analysis software, TCR beta repertoires were profiled from the peripheral blood of over ten young patients with multiple sclerosis. The multiple sclerosis patients were children and adolescents ranging in age from about 6 to 17 years. This specimen comes from a study of post-analysis software for immune sequencing data (dated by TCRdb to between 2014 and 2017). Regarding the research as a whole: Relapsing-remitting, secondary progressive and progressive-relapsing multiple sclerosis were recorded as disease courses, and subtype annotation was lacking for some patients. The multiple sclerosis patient repertoires were compared with about a dozen previously published healthy control repertoires from donors aged about 6 to 26 years. A subset of samples was prepared in parallel using single-end sample barcoding, then pooled and co-amplified after Illumina adapter ligation.

Libraries were prepared through PCR. Sequencing was performed on an Illumina HiSeq 2500. To reduce PCR and sequencing biases, unique molecular identifiers were built into the TCR beta cDNA libraries. Per 1 to 10 million input T cells, approximately 500,000 cDNA molecules were obtained, such that each molecule approximated one T cell. The same protocol used for the earlier healthy control dataset was applied to prepare and sequence the patient libraries. Within a given batch, samples were prepared together, multiplexed and sequenced on the same HiSeq lane. The study's own analysis went as follows. MIGEC handled the raw barcoded reads, throwing out single-read molecular identifier groups before consensus assembly and CDR3 extraction. Clonotype tables were post-analysed with VDJtools, and diversity was normalized by down-sampling all datasets to the smallest sample size. Repertoire overlap clustering matched CDR3 amino acid but not nucleotide sequences to correct batch-related cross-sample contamination. TCRdb reprocessed the public reads (quality trimming at Q25 with fastp, clone calling with MiXCR) and kept in-frame beta chains. Each entry merges the rows of one CDR3 protein and shows their most common DNA and genes. It is TCRdb's table, rather than the study itself, that gives the V and J calls and clone size. The sample records around 400,000 distinct CDR3 sequences, around a third of which are singletons. Around an eighth of the sample belongs to the ten largest clones.

Broader findings and caveats from the paper: Compared with controls, multiple sclerosis patients had significantly lower normalized Chao1 diversity, a finding suggesting substantial peripheral T-cell clonal expansion. The control group was slightly older than the multiple sclerosis patient group. When samples were clustered directly using the F measure, samples prepared in the same batch co-clustered strongly, which prompted a batch-effect correction.

Sequencing was carried out using blood. This clonotype originated in a girl aged 5-17 years with multiple sclerosis.

The sequenced DNA: TGTGCCATCCTCGGAGGTAGCGGGGGCCCATGGGAGACCCAGTACTTC. It specifies CAILGGSGGPWETQYF. The chain is encoded by TRBV7-2 joined to TRBJ2-5, and 9 junction bases match TRBD2. The CDR3, cysteine through phenylalanine, is 16 amino acids long. Only the CDR3 DNA is retained, 48 bases long and in frame from the first base. V is cut back by 10 bases and J by 5 bases, with 17 bases in the junction unmatched. The germline V gene gives CDR1 as SGHTA and CDR2 as FQGNSA.